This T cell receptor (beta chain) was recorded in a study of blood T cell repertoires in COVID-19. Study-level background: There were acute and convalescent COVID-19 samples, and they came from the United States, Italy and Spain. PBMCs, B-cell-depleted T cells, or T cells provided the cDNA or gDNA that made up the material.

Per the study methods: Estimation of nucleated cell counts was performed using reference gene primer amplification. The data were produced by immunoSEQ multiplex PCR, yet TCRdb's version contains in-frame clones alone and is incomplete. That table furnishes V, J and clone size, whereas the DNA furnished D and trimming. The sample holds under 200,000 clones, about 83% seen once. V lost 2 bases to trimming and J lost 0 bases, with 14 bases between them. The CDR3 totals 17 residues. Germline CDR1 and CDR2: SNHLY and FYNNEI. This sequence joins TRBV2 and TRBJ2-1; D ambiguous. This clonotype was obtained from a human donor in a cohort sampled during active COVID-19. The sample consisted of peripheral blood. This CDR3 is CASSEPAAFPSYNEQFF. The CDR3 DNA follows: TGTGCCAGCAGTGAACCTGCGGCGTTCCCCTCCTACAATGAGCAGTTCTTC.